The 8 T cell receptor beta chains below come from one sample, sequenced in a study of T cells in Graves' hyperthyroidism and ophthalmopathy. Amplified TCR beta CDR3 regions derived from RNA transcripts. The HTBI set primed first-round TCR CDR3 RT-PCR. Each CDR3 protein is one row after TCRdb ran MiXCR on the multiplex PCR reads. This sample has about 640,000 distinct CDR3 sequences, with around 13% found just once. The sample comprised blood. The origin of the receptors is a woman aged 50 to 65 with Graves' ophthalmopathy.

This chain connects TRBV5-1 to TRBJ2-3; the match to TRBD2 covers 10 bases. The CDR3 is made up of 16 amino acids. Germline CDR1 SGHRS, CDR2 YFSETQ. V lost 4 bases and J lost 5; bases outside the gene matches: 10. This CDR3 is CASSPLSGRRVDTQYF. The DNA of the CDR3 is TGCGCCAGCAGCCCCCTTAGCGGGAGGAGGGTAGATACGCAGTATTTT.

The chain has TRBV6-5 and TRBJ2-3, with no clear D. In germline, CDR1 is MNHEY, CDR2 SVGAGI. The V end lost 3 bases, the J end lost 2 bases, and 12 bases lay between the germline ends. The CDR3 is made up of 15 amino acids. The CDR3 DNA follows: TGTGCCAGCAGTTATAGCATTAGTATCACAGATACGCAGTATTTT. Residues: CASSYSISITDTQYF.

This clonotype was observed a handful of times. The junction departs from germline at one end; a sequencing error may be responsible. The chain carries TRBV7-2 and TRBJ2-1, with 9 bases matching TRBD2. Germline CDR1 SGHTA, CDR2 FQGNSA. CDR3 size: 17 residues. The CDR3 sequence: CASSQRTSGPSNNEQFF. Written as DNA, the CDR3 is TGTGCCAGCAGTCAACGCACTAGCGGGCCCTCCAACAATGAGCAGTTCTTC.

The chain joins TRBV20-1 to TRBJ2-1; 7 positions match TRBD2. Germline trimming cut 1 base from V and 8 bases from J; bases unmatched to any gene: 11. The germline V gene encodes CDR1 DFQATT and CDR2 SNEGSKA (reference sequence). The CDR3 length is 15 residues. The chain's CDR3 is CSARVWTRLRDEQFF. In nucleotides, the CDR3 is TGCAGTGCTAGAGTGTGGACTAGGCTTAGGGATGAGCAGTTCTTC.

A remark on this clonotype: This sequence may be a read error, since a much larger clone differs from it by one base. The rearrangement uses TRBV6-5 and TRBJ2-5, with 8 nucleotides matching TRBD1. The trim removed 4 bases at V and 3 bases at J, leaving 7 bases unmatched. This CDR3 comprises 15 residues. The germline V gene encodes CDR1 MNHEY and CDR2 SVGAGI. The CDR3 DNA reads TGTGCCAGCAGTTCTCCGGACAGGGCAGAAGAGACCCAGTACTTC. Its translation: CASSSPDRAEETQYF.

At least ten counts were recorded for this clonotype. The V call is TRBV28, the J call TRBJ2-5; D unclear. The CDR3 has 14 amino acids. Germline V lookup: CDR1 MDHEN, CDR2 SYDVKM. The ends were cut back, 3 bases at V and 0 bases at J, with 8 bases in the middle. The CDR3 nucleotides read TGTGCCAGCAGTTTGTCCAGTTACCAAGAGACCCAGTACTTC. As protein: CASSLSSYQETQYF.

This clonotype was counted many times. This chain links TRBV20-1 with TRBJ2-2, with 10 bases that match TRBD2. Germline V CDR1 and CDR2: DFQATT, SNEGSKA (reference sequence). This CDR3 is built from 16 residues. J lost 2 bases, V lost 0 bases, and 3 bases had no gene match. In DNA form, the CDR3 reads TGCAGTGCTAGAGATCAACTAGCGGGAAACACCGGGGAGCTGTTTTTT. This encodes CSARDQLAGNTGELFF.

In its sample, this clonotype was seen many times. The chain has TRBV12-3 or TRBV12-4 and TRBJ2-1; D is unresolved. The ends were cut back, 3 bases at V and 9 bases at J, with 12 bases in the middle. This CDR3 contains 13 residues. CDR3 loop: CASSFRVSIEQFF. CDR3 nucleotide sequence: TGTGCCAGCAGTTTTAGGGTCTCGATTGAGCAGTTCTTC.